The T cell receptor (beta chain) under discussion was sequenced for a study of naive and memory T cell subsets listed by TCRdb under 2017. Regarding the complete study: The figure summarizing the skin biopsy and whole blood samples listed roughly ten blood donors, 7 tuberculin skin test biopsies and 3 saline control biopsies. Usually PCR2 was run as a SYBR Green qPCR and stopped at a set threshold, although low-input samples could use end-point PCR (approximately 6 cycles) instead. Study-level results and caveats: The RNA-based method was acknowledged as potentially sensitive to TCR transcript changes with T cell activation and differentiation.

The study reported a robust and sensitive protocol to amplify, sequence and analyze TCRs, based on 3' ligation of a UMI-containing oligonucleotide to TCR cDNA. For whole blood analysis, 2.5 ml of peripheral blood was collected from healthy adult volunteers into Tempus tubes, and RNA was extracted following the manufacturer's instructions. Total RNA, without cell sorting, was DNase treated with RQ1 DNase before reverse transcription, targeting about 1 to 1000 ng input. Libraries were prepared from skin biopsies and whole blood so that pipeline robustness could be tested in samples in which T cells form a minority population. Library method: UMI-ligation and nested PCR. The ligated cDNA was amplified in four rounds of PCR with nested alpha and beta constant region primers together with the SP2 primer. For the blood and skin samples, TCR RNA was reverse transcribed with SuperScript IV using primers for the alpha and beta constant regions. Using T4 RNA ligase 1, an oligonucleotide carrying both the Illumina SP2 primer and a UMI was ligated onto the 3' end of the cDNA. To prevent hairpin formation, the 12-nucleotide UMI was made up of two random hexamers with an eight-base spacer between them. From the second PCR onward, TCR alpha and beta chain libraries were processed separately, and dual indexing was applied for multiplexing. After pooling, the indexed libraries were analyzed by capillary electrophoresis and sequenced on either an Illumina MiSeq or NextSeq. Libraries were spiked with PhiX DNA at about 5-7% so that base diversity was increased and cluster recognition was improved. The authors' pipeline ran thus. Demultiplexor extracted UMIs from read 2, combined them with read 1 TCR sequence, and split reads by sample indices. V and J genes and V-J junctions were identified by Decombinator, and each TCR was assigned a five-part identifier that included V and J deletions. UMIs were used by Collapsinator to correct sequencing errors and PCR amplification heterogeneity, so that a UMI-based abundance was obtained for each TCR. Identifiers were converted to nucleotide sequence by CDR3Translator and translated to amino acids, and CDR3 regions were extracted on the basis of terminal motifs. After normalization to the amount of input RNA, the error-corrected alpha and beta TCR counts from blood and from skin were compared. The public reads were run again by TCRdb, first through fastp at Q25 and then through MiXCR, and only productive beta chains were kept. Rows with one shared CDR3 protein collapse into an entry with the most common genes and DNA. TCRdb's processing, not the authors' own work, is the source of the V and J calls. This sample is represented by more than 25,000 distinct CDR3 sequences; around 5.2% of them were singletons. The ten largest make up 7% to 9% of the sample.

In its sample, this clonotype was seen many times. The antigen this receptor binds is unknown. The record has no base qualities; no much larger clone is one base away. CDR1 is given as SQVTM and CDR2 as ANQGSEA, both from the germline V gene. Its CDR3 holds 14 amino acids, cysteine through phenylalanine. Only the CDR3 DNA is retained, 42 bases long and in frame from the first base. This TCR was sampled from an adult in good health. The sample was blood. The chain employs TRBV29-1 and TRBJ2-2; the D gene could be either TRBD1 or TRBD2, each agreeing at 6 bases. At the DNA level, the sequence is TGCAGTCATAAACGGGGGCGGGTCACCGGGGAGCTGTTTTTT. The resulting protein is CSHKRGRVTGELFF.